The 7 T cell receptor beta chains presented below share a single source sample, sequenced in a study of Ad26.COV2.S vaccination and SARS-CoV-2 variants. Profiling relied on immunoSEQ multiplex PCR, and the TCRdb table lists in-frame clones only, not all of them. The table includes about 350,000 clones, about 90% detected once. This specimen consisted of peripheral blood, obtained after recovery from COVID-19. All receptors derive from a human donor who had recovered from COVID-19.

This chain connects TRBV9 to TRBJ2-3; D may be TRBD2 (6 bases). The ends were cut back, 3 bases at V and 2 bases at J, with 10 bases in the middle. CDR1 and CDR2 (germline): SGDLS, YYNGEE. The CDR3 length is 14 residues. CDR3 coding DNA: TGTGCCAGCAGCGACGGGGGTTTCACAGATACGCAGTATTTT. Protein: CASSDGGFTDTQYF.

CDR3 residues: CASSDGLTDTQYF. The DNA for the CDR3 is TGTGCCAGCAGTGACGGGCTTACAGATACGCAGTATTTT. The rearrangement uses TRBV12-3 or TRBV12-4 and TRBJ2-3; no firm D call. V lost 5 bases, J lost 3 bases, and 9 bases lay in between. The length of the CDR3 is 13 residues.

On this clone itself: The same CDR3 also results from other DNA sequences found in this sample. The DNA for the CDR3 is TGTGCCAGTAGAACAGGCAATCAGCCCCAGCATTTT. This sequence encodes CASRTGNQPQHF. The genes are TRBV19 and TRBJ1-5; D gene unclear. Germline V gene data show CDR1 as LNHDA and CDR2 as SQIVND (reference sequence). Trimming took 6 bases from V and 2 from J, leaving 5 bases between them. The CDR3 is 12 amino acids.

The V call is TRBV3-1 (or the pseudogene TRBV3-2), the J call TRBJ2-1; 15 bases line up with TRBD2. The germline CDR1 and CDR2 sequences are LGHDT and YNNKEL (reference sequence). Trimming removed 4 bases from V and 4 bases from J; junction bases left unmatched: 2. The CDR3 length is 16 residues. CDR3 sequence (DNA): TGTGCCAGCAGCCTGGGGACTAGCGGGGGGTACAATGAGCAGTTCTTC. This encodes CASSLGTSGGYNEQFF.

This clone was seen only once. This chain links TRBV6-5 with TRBJ2-5; the D is unclear. V was trimmed by 7 bases and J by 6 bases, leaving 9 bases between them. CDR1 MNHEY and CDR2 SVGAGI come from the germline V gene. The CDR3 has 11 amino acids. DNA of the CDR3: TGTGCCAGCACGAATGAAAAGACCCAGTACTTC. Its protein product is CASTNEKTQYF.

CDR3 sequence reads: CASSMIGTFYEQYF. CDR3 sequence (DNA): TGTGCCAGCAGTATGATCGGGACATTCTACGAGCAGTACTTC. The V call is TRBV27, the J call TRBJ2-7; maybe TRBD1 (6 bases). Germline loops: CDR1 MNHEY, CDR2 SMNVEV (reference sequence). Between the trimmed V and J ends, which lost 5 bases and 3 bases, there was a span of 14 bases. This CDR3 is 14 amino acids long.

This chain links TRBV5-4 with TRBJ1-1, with no clear D. Germline V lookup: CDR1 SGHNT, CDR2 YYREEE (reference sequence). V was cut by 0 bases and J by 4 bases, with 13 bases left in between. This CDR3 comprises 15 residues. Written as DNA, the CDR3 is TGTGCCAGCAGCTTGGGTGGCCGGGTCGGCACTGAAGCTTTCTTT. This codes for CASSLGGRVGTEAFF.